The 21 T cell receptor beta chains reported below all come from one sample, sequenced in a study of cytomegalovirus exposure and HLA in healthy donors. Researchers ran the PCR with 60 Vbeta and 13 Jbeta primers. Sequencing was performed with immunoSEQ multiplex PCR; in TCRdb, only in-frame clones are kept and a portion is missing. This sample carries around 97,000 clones, with roughly 3.5% going to the ten biggest clones. Material: PBMCs. These receptors originate from a man between 35 and 55 years old in good health and CMV-seronegative.

V and J are TRBV14 and TRBJ2-7, with D possibly being TRBD1 (6 bases). Germline values: CDR1 SGHDN, CDR2 FVKESK. This CDR3 region has 14 residues. The ends were cut back, 3 bases at V and 3 bases at J, with 12 bases in the middle. The DNA of the CDR3 is TGTGCCAGCAGCCAGCAGGGACAAAACTACGAGCAGTACTTC. It is translated as CASSQQGQNYEQYF.

V and J are TRBV6-5 and TRBJ2-7, with unresolved D. Trimming shortened V by 4 bases and J by 3 bases, and 13 bases separated the two germline ends. This CDR3 has 14 amino acids. The germline V gene has CDR1 MNHEY and CDR2 SVGAGI. The DNA for the CDR3 is TGTGCCAGCAGTTCGGCTAGTCAGTTCTACGAGCAGTACTTC. The encoded protein is CASSSASQFYEQYF.

CDR3 amino acids: CAWSVGQRTGQPQHF. The CDR3 region has the DNA TGTGCCTGGAGTGTGGGTCAAAGGACGGGACAGCCCCAGCATTTT. The V and J genes are TRBV30 and TRBJ1-5; unclear D gene. V was pared by 0 bases and J by 7 bases, with 16 bases between. The germline V gene has CDR1 GTSNPN and CDR2 SVGIG (reference sequence). The CDR3 sequence is 15 residues long.

The gene calls are TRBV7-7 and TRBJ2-1; 11 nucleotides align to TRBD2. This CDR3 has 14 residues. The V gene's germline CDR1 is SSHAT and CDR2 FNYEAQ (reference sequence). J lost 10 bases, V lost 7 bases, and 9 bases had no gene match. The CDR3 bases are TGTGCCAGCACCCCTCTTCCTAGCGGGAGGGAGCAGTTCTTC. Its translation is CASTPLPSGREQFF.

Details on this clone: This specimen includes other DNA sequences encoding the same CDR3. The V call is TRBV5-4, the J call TRBJ2-5; 8 nucleotides match TRBD1. V dropped 2 bases and J dropped 5; count of bases not matched to a gene: 2. The CDR3 has 13 amino acids. Germline V gene sequence: CDR1 SGHNT, CDR2 YYREEE (reference sequence). The CDR3 spells CASSFTGGETQYF. DNA for the CDR3: TGTGCCAGCAGCTTCACAGGGGGGGAGACCCAGTACTTC.

The chain combines TRBV6-5 with TRBJ1-1, with a possible D match to TRBD1 (5 bases). Germline assignment: CDR1 MNHEY and CDR2 SVGAGI. The CDR3 consists of 14 residues. The V end lost 6 bases, the J end lost 3 bases, and 14 bases lay between the germline ends. This CDR3 reads CASSPGGGHTEAFF. Written as DNA, the CDR3 is TGTGCCAGCAGCCCCGGGGGAGGGCACACTGAAGCTTTCTTT.

The V gene is TRBV30, the J gene TRBJ2-5; D may be TRBD1 (8 bases). Germline V lookup: CDR1 GTSNPN, CDR2 SVGIG (reference sequence). The CDR3 has 12 residues. Trimming took off 0 bases at V and 10 bases at J, with 12 bases between the two ends. The CDR3 nucleotides are TGTGCCTGGAGTGTACAGGGGGGGCTCCAGTACTTC. It specifies CAWSVQGGLQYF.

The rearrangement uses TRBV11-2 and TRBJ1-1; no firm D call. CDR1 SGHAT and CDR2 FQNNGV come from the germline V gene. CDR3 length: 16 residues. V shed 1 base and J shed 0 bases, with 12 bases lying between them. This CDR3 is CASSLALTEMNTEAFF. Written as DNA, the CDR3 is TGTGCCAGCAGCTTAGCGTTAACGGAGATGAACACTGAAGCTTTCTTT.

The CDR3 sequence is CASSPLLREGLREQYF. In nucleotides, the CDR3 is TGTGCCAGCAGCCCCCTGTTGCGGGAGGGCCTTAGGGAGCAGTACTTC. The V call is TRBV7-2, the J call TRBJ2-7; TRBD2 matches at 9 bases. J gave up 7 bases and V 5 bases, and 15 bases lay outside the gene matches. The length of the CDR3 is 16 residues. Germline CDR1 reads SGHTA; CDR2 reads FQGNSA.

The chain recombines TRBV7-8 with TRBJ1-1, with 8 nucleotides matching TRBD1. With 5 bases clipped from V and 1 base from J, the junction kept 6 bases outside the gene matches. CDR3 length equals 15 residues. The germline CDR1 and CDR2 sequences are SGHVS and FQNEAQ. The CDR3, as DNA: TGTGCCAGCAGCACTACAGACAGGGGGAACACTGAAGCTTTCTTT. Its translation is CASSTTDRGNTEAFF.

The chain uses TRBV19 and TRBJ1-2, with 9 bases fitting TRBD1. The CDR3 is 13 residues long. V shed 5 bases, J shed 7 bases, and the junction held 5 bases outside the gene matches. Germline CDR1 reads LNHDA; CDR2 reads SQIVND (reference sequence). The CDR3 bases are TGTGCCAGTAGTCCTGGGACAGGGCCTGGCTACACCTTC. Amino acid sequence: CASSPGTGPGYTF.

J is TRBJ2-5 and V is TRBV7-9, with a tentative D call TRBD2 (7 bases). The CDR3 length is 15 residues. Germline values: CDR1 SEHNR, CDR2 FQNEAQ (reference sequence). V was clipped by 1 base and J by 11 bases, with 20 bases between them. Here the CDR3 DNA reads TGTGCCAGCAGCTTAGTAGGCAGGGGCGCGGGGGAGCAGTACTTC. Its translation is CASSLVGRGAGEQYF.

The chain recombines TRBV6-1 with TRBJ2-5; D gene unclear. V was cut by 6 bases and J by 7 bases, with 6 bases left in between. Germline CDR1 reads MNHNS; CDR2 reads SASEGT. The length of the CDR3 is 10 residues. CDR3 protein: CASSLLTQYF. The CDR3 DNA follows: TGTGCCAGCAGCCTTTTGACCCAGTACTTC.

The chain has TRBV7-9 and TRBJ2-5; tentatively, D is TRBD2 (8 bases). The V and J ends lost 3 bases and 9 bases respectively, with 32 bases between them. Germline V gives CDR1 SEHNR, CDR2 FQNEAQ (reference sequence). This CDR3 spans 19 amino acids. CDR3 nucleotide sequence: TGTGCCAGCAGCTTTTCAGGGGGTCTTAGCGGGGAACCCAAGTGGGCCCAGTACTTC. It translates to CASSFSGGLSGEPKWAQYF.

The V call is TRBV10-3, the J call TRBJ1-5; 8 nucleotides agree with TRBD1. CDR1 and CDR2 (germline): ENHRY, SYGVKD. V was pared by 4 bases and J by 7 bases, with 6 bases of the junction left unmatched. The length of the CDR3 is 14 residues. In DNA, the CDR3 is TGTGCCATCAGTGCGTCAGGGGGCGGACAGCCCCAGCATTTT. It codes for CAISASGGGQPQHF.

The chain joins TRBV10-1 to TRBJ2-7; 9 bases fit TRBD1. The J segment lost 7 bases and the V segment lost 7 bases, leaving 8 bases of the junction unmatched. This CDR3 contains 13 residues. Germline loops: CDR1 WNHNN, CDR2 SYGVQD (reference sequence). DNA of the CDR3: TGCGCCAGCAACCCGGGACAGGGTCAAGAGCAGTACTTC. Protein product: CASNPGQGQEQYF.

The rearrangement joins TRBV7-6 to TRBJ1-6; 8 nucleotides match TRBD1. CDR3 length: 19 residues. With V trimmed by 1 base and J by 5 bases, 13 bases remained unmatched. CDR1 is SGHVS and CDR2 is FNYEAQ in the germline V gene. The CDR3 nucleotides read TGTGCCAGCAGCTTAGGGGCCACAGGGGGATCCGGGAATAATTCACCCCTCCACTTT. This translates into CASSLGATGGSGNNSPLHF.

V is TRBV30 and J is TRBJ1-3, with D uncertain. Trimming left V 0 bases short and J 2 bases short, with 11 bases between. Germline V CDR1 and CDR2: GTSNPN, SVGIG (reference sequence). The CDR3 runs 15 residues. This CDR3 is CAWSVQMAAGNTIYF. The CDR3 coding sequence is TGTGCCTGGAGTGTACAGATGGCAGCTGGAAACACCATATATTTT.

The chain links TRBV30 to TRBJ2-4, with 9 bases matching TRBD1. J lost 6 bases, V lost 5 bases, and 2 bases had no gene match. Per germline, CDR1 GTSNPN and CDR2 SVGIG (reference sequence). This CDR3 has 12 residues. This CDR3 is CAWGGQGNIQYF. CDR3 sequence (DNA): TGTGCCTGGGGGGGACAGGGAAACATTCAGTACTTC.

The chain joins TRBV5-1 to TRBJ2-3; D is perhaps TRBD1 (6 bases). Germline lookup yields CDR1 SGHRS and CDR2 YFSETQ. V was pared by 5 bases and J by 0 bases, with 7 bases between. The CDR3 sequence is 13 residues long. CDR3 nucleotide sequence: TGCGCCAGCAGGGGGGCTAGCACAGATACGCAGTATTTT. As protein: CASRGASTDTQYF.

The chain uses TRBV10-3 and TRBJ1-1; D gene ambiguous. The V gene's germline CDR1 is ENHRY and CDR2 SYGVKD. Trimming took off 4 bases at V and 3 bases at J, with 9 bases between the two ends. This CDR3 contains 13 residues. CDR3 nucleotide sequence: TGTGCCATCAGTGTATCCGAGGACACTGAAGCTTTCTTT. Amino acids: CAISVSEDTEAFF.